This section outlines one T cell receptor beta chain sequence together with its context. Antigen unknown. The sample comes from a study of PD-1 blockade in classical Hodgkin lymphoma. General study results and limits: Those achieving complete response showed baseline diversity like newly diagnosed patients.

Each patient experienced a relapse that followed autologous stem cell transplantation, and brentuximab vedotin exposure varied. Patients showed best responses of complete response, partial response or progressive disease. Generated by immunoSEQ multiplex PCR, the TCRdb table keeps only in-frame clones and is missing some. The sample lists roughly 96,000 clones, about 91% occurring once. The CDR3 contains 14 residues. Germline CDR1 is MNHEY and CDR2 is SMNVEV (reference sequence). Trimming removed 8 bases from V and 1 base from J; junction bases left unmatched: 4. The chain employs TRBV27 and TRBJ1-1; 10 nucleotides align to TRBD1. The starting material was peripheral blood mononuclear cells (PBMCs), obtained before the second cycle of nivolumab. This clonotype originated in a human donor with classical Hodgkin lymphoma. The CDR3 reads CASADRGPNTEAFF. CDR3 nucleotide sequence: TGTGCCAGCGCAGACAGGGGGCCGAACACTGAAGCTTTCTTT.